This T cell receptor (beta chain) was captured in a study of blood T cell repertoires in COVID-19. Study-level information: Acute and convalescent COVID-19 specimens originated in the United States, Italy and Spain. Nucleic acid was either cDNA or gDNA, and it came from T cells, B-cell-depleted T cells, or PBMCs.

Per the original data handling: Amplification of reference gene primers was used by the study to estimate nucleated cell counts. Profiled with immunoSEQ multiplex PCR; TCRdb holds only in-frame clones, not every one. Clone size and V and J calls were adopted from that table, with D and trimming inferred from the DNA. The repertoire has about 140,000 clones, roughly 76% of them found once; the top ten carry 10% to 15%. The germline V gene encodes CDR1 KGHSH and CDR2 LQKENI. The CDR3 runs to 13 residues. Trimming pared 1 base from V and 11 bases from J, leaving 14 bases between. This clone was seen more than once but under ten times.

The TCR originated in an elderly man with acute or convalescent COVID-19. Sequencing input: peripheral blood. V is TRBV18 and J is TRBJ1-1, with D unclear. The CDR3 nucleotides are TGTGCCAGCTCACCACAAAGCGTGAACGGCGCTTTCTTT. It translates to CASSPQSVNGAFF.